What follows are 16 T cell receptor beta chains derived from one specimen sequenced in a study of T-cell reconstitution after alpha-beta-depleted transplantation in children. Preparation of the TCRbeta library involved a method that used unique molecular identifiers. Each CDR3 protein is one row after TCRdb ran MiXCR on the PCR reads. This table holds more than 200,000 distinct CDR3 sequences, 20% to 30% found once. Sequenced material: PBMCs, mostly from graft donor cells, taken 360 days after TCRalphabeta/CD19-depleted stem cell transplant. The source is a female patient between 2 and 15 years old who had a stem cell transplant for congenital amegakaryocytic thrombocytopenia, so the T cells may come from the graft donor.

CDR3 sequence: CSASGLNNADTQYF. DNA for the CDR3: TGCAGTGCTAGTGGCTTGAATAACGCAGATACGCAGTATTTT. This sequence joins TRBV20-1 and TRBJ2-3; D uncertain. The V gene's germline CDR1 is DFQATT and CDR2 SNEGSKA (reference sequence). The CDR3 is 14 residues long. Trimming stripped 3 bases from V and 4 bases from J, with 14 bases between.

The chain combines TRBV20-1 with TRBJ2-7; 10 nucleotides match TRBD2. After removal of 5 bases from V and 1 base from J, the junction contained 2 bases not matched to a gene. The V gene's germline CDR1 is DFQATT and CDR2 SNEGSKA (reference sequence). The CDR3 sequence is 13 residues long. Written as DNA, the CDR3 is TGCAGTGCTCGGACTAGCGGTTCCTACGAGCAGTACTTC. This translates into CSARTSGSYEQYF.

This clonotype appeared many times. The rearrangement joins TRBV29-1 to TRBJ2-1; 9 nucleotides match TRBD1. The junction had 6 bases not matched to a gene; V was cut back by 7 bases and J by 5 bases. Germline loops: CDR1 SQVTM, CDR2 ANQGSEA. The CDR3 extends over 13 amino acids. CDR3 amino acids: CSGTRDRDNEQFF. CDR3 DNA: TGCAGCGGCACCCGGGACAGGGACAATGAGCAGTTCTTC.

This clonotype came up a few times. The rearrangement links TRBV3-1 to TRBJ2-7; D unresolved. Germline CDR1 LGHDT, CDR2 YNNKEL (reference sequence). The CDR3 runs 12 residues. Trimming removed 0 bases from V and 4 bases from J, with 4 bases in between. The CDR3 reads CASSQELYEQYF. The CDR3 coding sequence is TGTGCCAGCAGCCAAGAGCTTTACGAGCAGTACTTC.

This clonotype has more than one count but fewer than ten. The chain carries TRBV7-9 and TRBJ2-5; tentatively, D is TRBD1 or TRBD2 (6 bases each). The CDR3 has 14 residues. Looked up from germline, CDR1 is SEHNR and CDR2 is FQNEAQ (reference sequence). V was cut by 5 bases and J by 7 bases, with 17 bases left in between. CDR3 sequence reads: CASSAIGGYGTQYF. The DNA for the CDR3 is TGTGCCAGCAGCGCGATAGGGGGGTATGGGACCCAGTACTTC.

There are a few counts of this clonotype. The V call is TRBV30, the J call TRBJ1-1, with D maybe TRBD1 (5 bases). Germline CDR1 is GTSNPN and CDR2 is SVGIG (reference sequence). With 0 bases removed from V and 0 bases from J, the gap between germline ends came to 17 bases. This CDR3 has 17 residues. The CDR3 here is CAWSVPEGKGLNTEAFF. In nucleotides, the CDR3 is TGTGCCTGGAGTGTACCGGAAGGGAAGGGGCTGAACACTGAAGCTTTCTTT.

This chain links TRBV12-3 or TRBV12-4 with TRBJ2-5; no clear D gene. V lost 7 bases to trimming and J lost 7 bases, with 10 bases between them. The CDR3 is 11 amino acids. DNA of the CDR3: TGTGCCAGCAAAAAATGGGGGACCCAGTACTTC. It translates to CASKKWGTQYF.

Only a few counts were recorded for this clonotype. The chain employs TRBV2 and TRBJ1-2, with D unclear. Germline values: CDR1 SNHLY, CDR2 FYNNEI. CDR3 size: 10 residues. V was shortened by 5 bases and J by 6 bases, with 4 bases between the two germline ends. CDR3 residues: CASSINGYTF. As DNA, the CDR3 is TGTGCCAGCAGTATAAATGGCTACACCTTC.

This clonotype was detected only a few times. The genes are TRBV5-1 and TRBJ1-4; unclear D gene. Germline V gives CDR1 SGHRS, CDR2 YFSETQ. The V and J ends lost 4 bases and 5 bases respectively, with 15 bases between them. The CDR3 loop spans 15 amino acids. CDR3 in DNA: TGCGCCAGCAGCCATACGGACGTGGGCAATGAAAAACTGTTTTTT. Amino acids: CASSHTDVGNEKLFF.

CDR3 in DNA: TGCGCCAGCAGCCGGGACCATGGCCTCAATGAGCAGTTCTTC. Encoded protein: CASSRDHGLNEQFF. The chain employs TRBV4-3 and TRBJ2-1; D possibly matches TRBD1 or TRBD2 (5 bases each). Looked up from germline, CDR1 is LGHNA and CDR2 is YSLEER. V was trimmed by 4 bases and J by 6 bases, leaving 13 bases between them. This CDR3 region has 14 residues.

The chain has TRBV20-1 and TRBJ2-7; 12 nucleotides align to TRBD2. CDR1 and CDR2 (germline): DFQATT, SNEGSKA (reference sequence). CDR3 length: 16 amino acids. The ends lost 3 bases at V and 3 bases at J; junction bases unmatched: 9. The CDR3 spells CSARGETSGSVYEQYF. The CDR3 DNA reads as TGCAGTGCTAGGGGGGAGACTAGCGGGAGTGTCTACGAGCAGTACTTC.

The rearrangement joins TRBV5-1 to TRBJ2-2, with 7 positions matching TRBD1. Germline-derived CDR1 and CDR2 are SGHRS and YFSETQ. The CDR3 extends over 15 amino acids. V lost 0 bases, J lost 4 bases, and 3 bases stayed unmatched. The CDR3 DNA reads TGCGCCAGCAGCTTGGCGCACAGGGGCACCGGGGAGCTGTTTTTT. Its protein is CASSLAHRGTGELFF.

This chain connects TRBV4-2 to TRBJ1-4; TRBD1 matches at 7 bases. Germline CDR1 is LGHNA and CDR2 is YNFKEQ. This CDR3 comprises 15 residues. J was trimmed by 8 bases and V by 0 bases; bases with no gene match: 6. CDR3: CASSQDRGRGEKLFF. For the CDR3, the DNA is TGTGCCAGCAGCCAAGATCGGGGCAGGGGGGAAAAACTGTTTTTT.

This clonotype was seen only a few times. V usage is TRBV12-3 or TRBV12-4 and J usage is TRBJ1-2, with TRBD1 identical over 7 bases. The CDR3 has 14 amino acids. J gave up 8 bases and V 6 bases, and 12 bases lay outside the gene matches. This CDR3 is CASSQGTASVGYTF. The CDR3 DNA reads as TGTGCCAGCAGCCAAGGGACAGCGTCGGTGGGCTACACCTTC.

This chain joins TRBV7-9 and TRBJ2-1; 13 bases agree with TRBD2. From germline, CDR1 is SEHNR and CDR2 FQNEAQ (reference sequence). There are 15 residues in the CDR3. J gave up 9 bases and V 4 bases, and 6 bases lay outside the gene matches. In DNA form, the CDR3 reads TGTGCCAGCAGCTCCCGACTAGCGGGAGGCCTTGAGCAGTTCTTC. Encoded protein: CASSSRLAGGLEQFF.

The chain recombines TRBV5-1 with TRBJ2-4; TRBD2 matches 12 bases. Germline lookup yields CDR1 SGHRS and CDR2 YFSETQ. V lost 3 bases to trimming and J lost 5 bases; unmatched junction nucleotides: 6. CDR3 length: 16 amino acids. The CDR3 sequence: CASSWTSGMGENIQYF. The CDR3 DNA reads as TGCGCCAGCAGCTGGACTAGCGGGATGGGCGAAAACATTCAGTACTTC.